These 8 T cell receptor beta chains share one sample of origin, sequenced in a study of CD8+ T cells in alopecia areata. Reverse transcription of extracted RNA yielded cDNA, which provided the sequencing template. Repertoires were generated with immunoSEQ multiplex PCR, while TCRdb's copy carries only in-frame clones and drops some. The sample lists over 150,000 clones, just over 55% occurring once. What was sequenced was CD8+ T cells sorted from blood. These receptors were taken from a human donor in good health.

This clone was seen once. J is TRBJ2-7 and V is TRBV27, with 12 bases aligning to TRBD2. Unmatched junction bases numbered 7, after V lost 6 bases and J lost 7 bases. CDR1 and CDR2 (germline): MNHEY, SMNVEV (reference sequence). The CDR3 spans 14 residues. The CDR3 DNA reads as TGTGCCAGCAGCCTAGCGGGGGGGCCTCGAGAGCAGTACTTC. Protein sequence: CASSLAGGPREQYF.

The rearrangement links TRBV7-9 to TRBJ2-7, with no clear D. Trimming took off 5 bases at V and 3 bases at J, with 14 bases between the two ends. CDR1 SEHNR and CDR2 FQNEAQ come from the germline V gene (reference sequence). The CDR3 contains 14 residues. Written as DNA, the CDR3 is TGTGCCAGCAGCCCCGGGCCCAGCAACTACGAGCAGTACTTC. Protein: CASSPGPSNYEQYF.

J is TRBJ1-1 and V is TRBV29-1; D not certain. V was trimmed by 4 bases and J by 1 base, leaving 10 bases between them. Germline V CDR1 and CDR2: SQVTM, ANQGSEA. The CDR3 sequence is 13 residues long. CDR3 loop: CSVAQAGNTEAFF. As DNA, the CDR3 is TGCAGCGTTGCGCAGGCAGGGAACACTGAAGCTTTCTTT.

This sequence joins TRBV6-6 and TRBJ1-1; unclear D gene. V dropped 2 bases and J dropped 0 bases, with 13 bases sitting between them. CDR3 length: 16 residues. Germline V gene lookup returns CDR1 MNHNY and CDR2 SVGAGI (reference sequence). In DNA form, the CDR3 reads TGTGCCAGCAGTTACGGGCCAGAAGACATGAACACTGAAGCTTTCTTT. This sequence encodes CASSYGPEDMNTEAFF.

The chain is built from TRBV5-1 and TRBJ1-2; weak D call: TRBD1 (5 bases). This CDR3 spans 13 amino acids. From germline, CDR1 is SGHRS and CDR2 YFSETQ. V was shortened by 1 base and J by 4 bases, with 8 bases between the two germline ends. CDR3 DNA: TGCGCCAGCAGCTTGCAGGGTCCCTATGGCTACACCTTC. It codes for CASSLQGPYGYTF. Variable domain in full (rest from reference TRBV5-1 and TRBJ1-2): KAGVTQTPRYLIKTRGQQVTLSCSPISGHRSVSWYQQTPGQGLQFLFEYFSETQRNKGNFPGRFSGRQFSNSRSEMNVSTLELGDSALYLCASSLQGPYGYTFGSGTRLTVV.

There are a few counts of this clone. The V and J genes are TRBV28 and TRBJ2-2; D unresolved. Trimming stripped 6 bases from V and 3 bases from J, with 5 bases between. CDR1 is MDHEN and CDR2 is SYDVKM in the germline V gene. This CDR3 has 12 amino acids. Here the CDR3 reads CASSLDTGELFF. DNA of the CDR3: TGTGCCAGCAGCCTGGACACCGGGGAGCTGTTTTTT. The variable domain in full, with the rest retrieved from reference TRBV28 and TRBJ2-2, is DVKVTQSSRYLVKRTGEKVFLECVQDMDHENMFWYRQDPGLGLRLIYFSYDVKMKEKGDIPEGYSVSREKKERFSLILESASTNQTSMYLCASSLDTGELFFGEGSRLTVL.

V is TRBV29-1 and J is TRBJ1-2, with D perhaps TRBD1 (5 bases). The CDR3 runs 13 residues. The germline V and J ends were trimmed by 6 bases and 0 bases, with 11 bases remaining between them. Germline V gives CDR1 SQVTM, CDR2 ANQGSEA. CDR3 bases: TGCAGCGTAGCGGGGCAGACTAACTATGGCTACACCTTC. Translating it yields CSVAGQTNYGYTF.

This clone was picked up a small number of times. The chain is built from TRBV6-5 and TRBJ1-2; TRBD1 agrees at 9 bases. The CDR3 has 13 residues. Germline trimming cut 5 bases from V and 8 bases from J; bases unmatched to any gene: 6. Germline V gene lookup returns CDR1 MNHEY and CDR2 SVGAGI. The CDR3 protein is CASSAYRGLGYTF. The CDR3 nucleotides read TGTGCCAGCAGTGCTTACAGGGGGCTCGGCTACACCTTC.